This is a list of T cell receptor beta chains from one sample in a study of T cell responses to AZD1222 COVID-19 vaccine. The method was immunoSEQ multiplex PCR; TCRdb's version includes in-frame clones alone and lacks a portion of them. The repertoire holds 85,000 to 130,000 clones, with about 83% as singletons. The input for sequencing was peripheral blood, taken on day 0 of AZD1222 vaccination. The receptors derive from an adult in good health. Each CDR3 is given with its conserved first and last residue. The D gene is left open where the match is weak. Rows give clone size only sometimes, using once, few, many, or a class for an expanded clone.

v_gene	j_gene	abundance	d_gene	CDR3aa	CDR3nt
TRBV18	TRBJ1-6	.	.	CASSPGLNNSPLHF	TGTGCCAGCTCACCGGGCCTTAATAATTCACCCCTCCACTTT
TRBV11-2	TRBJ1-4	.	TRBD1	CASSLLTGGPNEKLFF	TGTGCCAGCAGCTTATTGACAGGGGGACCAAATGAAAAACTGTTTTTT
TRBV6-5	TRBJ1-6	few	.	CASSSRPLLPLHF	TGTGCCAGCAGTTCCCGGCCTTTGTTACCCCTCCACTTT
TRBV19	TRBJ2-2	.	.	CASRKAGTGELFF	TGTGCCAGTAGAAAGGCAGGTACCGGGGAGCTGTTTTTT
TRBV3-1/TRBV3-2	TRBJ1-4	.	.	CASSQEFPATNEKLFF	TGTGCCAGCAGCCAAGAGTTCCCGGCAACTAATGAAAAACTGTTTTTT
TRBV4-1	TRBJ1-4	.	TRBD1	CASSQGTGRSGGEKLFF	TGCGCCAGCAGCCAAGGGACAGGGCGGTCCGGGGGAGAAAAACTGTTTTTT
TRBV3-1/TRBV3-2	TRBJ1-3	.	.	CASSQGVISGNTIYF	TGTGCCAGCAGCCAAGGAGTAATCTCTGGAAACACCATATATTTT
TRBV15	TRBJ2-2	.	.	CATQGSANTGELFF	TGTGCCACGCAGGGTTCCGCGAACACCGGGGAGCTGTTTTTT
TRBV7-8	TRBJ1-6	.	.	CASSLERLGGDTYNSPLHF	TGTGCCAGCAGCTTAGAACGGTTAGGGGGGGACACCTATAATTCACCCCTCCACTTT
TRBV6-2/TRBV6-3	TRBJ1-2	once	TRBD1	CASSRTGHYGYTF	TGTGCCAGCAGTCGGACAGGGCACTATGGCTACACCTTC
TRBV7-6	TRBJ2-3	.	.	CASSLALTDTQYF	TGTGCCAGCAGCTTAGCGCTAACAGATACGCAGTATTTT
TRBV7-2	TRBJ1-5	.	.	CASSYEVNQPQHF	TGTGCCAGCAGCTATGAAGTCAATCAGCCCCAGCATTTT
TRBV6-2/TRBV6-3	TRBJ1-4	.	.	CASSSTGTGGEKLFF	TGTGCCAGCAGCTCTACCGGGACGGGAGGGGAAAAACTGTTTTTT
TRBV5-1	TRBJ2-7	.	TRBD1	CASSLLGGTGWEQYF	TGCGCCAGCAGCTTGCTCGGCGGGACAGGATGGGAGCAGTACTTC
TRBV19	TRBJ1-3	.	.	CASNGAAGNTIYF	TGTGCCAGTAACGGGGCTGCTGGAAACACCATATATTTT
TRBV10-2	TRBJ1-6	.	TRBD1	CASRQGASYNSPLHF	TGCGCCAGCAGACAGGGGGCATCCTATAATTCACCCCTCCACTTT
TRBV7-2	TRBJ1-2	.	.	CASSTAGLPREGYTF	TGTGCCAGCAGCACCGCGGGCCTCCCGAGGGAAGGCTACACCTTC
TRBV7-9	TRBJ1-2	.	.	CASSPRGLVSNYGYTF	TGTGCCAGCAGCCCCCGGGGGCTCGTGTCTAACTATGGCTACACCTTC
TRBV4-2	TRBJ1-1	.	TRBD1	CASSQGQASNTEAFF	TGTGCCAGCAGCCAGGGACAGGCCTCGAACACTGAAGCTTTCTTT
TRBV19	TRBJ2-4	.	TRBD2	CASSIEAPGGIAKNIQYF	TGTGCCAGTAGTATAGAGGCGCCCGGGGGGATAGCCAAAAACATTCAGTACTTC
TRBV25-1	TRBJ2-5	.	.	CASSEQETQYF	TGTGCCAGCAGTGAACAAGAGACCCAGTACTTC
TRBV6-2/TRBV6-3	TRBJ1-5	.	.	CASSYPSGRGNSNQPQHF	TGTGCCAGCAGTTACCCGTCGGGGCGGGGTAACTCCAATCAGCCCCAGCATTTT
TRBV18	TRBJ1-2	once	.	CASSPTVNYGYTF	TGTGCCAGCTCACCGACAGTTAACTATGGCTACACCTTC
TRBV7-6	TRBJ1-1	.	.	CASSAFQGNTEAFF	TGTGCCAGCAGCGCATTCCAGGGAAACACTGAAGCTTTCTTT
TRBV19	TRBJ1-2	.	.	CASSQASGVYGYTF	TGTGCCAGTAGCCAGGCTTCAGGGGTGTATGGCTACACCTTC
TRBV6-4	TRBJ1-1	.	TRBD1	CASSSGQGTEAFF	TGTGCCAGCAGTTCTGGACAGGGTACTGAAGCTTTCTTT
TRBV7-8	TRBJ1-2	.	.	CASSLAGQSYGYTF	TGTGCCAGCAGCTTAGCGGGTCAGAGTTATGGCTACACCTTC
TRBV5-4	TRBJ1-2	.	.	CASSLLGSYGYTF	TGTGCCAGCAGCTTGCTGGGGAGCTATGGCTACACCTTC
TRBV7-2	TRBJ2-3	.	.	CASRGAGTDTQYF	TGTGCCAGCAGGGGGGCGGGGACAGATACGCAGTATTTT
TRBV5-5	TRBJ1-2	.	TRBD1	CASSLVGTGEYGYTF	TGTGCCAGCAGCTTGGTGGGGACAGGGGAATATGGCTACACCTTC
TRBV7-8	TRBJ2-3	.	.	CASSLRGISTDTQYF	TGTGCCAGCAGCTTAAGGGGGATCAGCACAGATACGCAGTATTTT
TRBV5-1	TRBJ2-1	few	TRBD2	CASSAGLAGGKQFF	TGCGCCAGCAGCGCGGGACTAGCGGGGGGCAAGCAGTTCTTC
TRBV6-5	TRBJ2-7	.	.	CASRGSGRGHYEQYF	TGTGCCAGCAGGGGGTCTGGGCGGGGGCACTACGAGCAGTACTTC
TRBV7-2	TRBJ2-5	.	TRBD2	CASSVARLAGSRETQYF	TGTGCCAGCAGCGTAGCCCGACTAGCGGGGAGTAGGGAGACCCAGTACTTC
TRBV9	TRBJ1-6	.	.	CASSVSGSPSYNSPLHF	TGTGCCAGCAGCGTATCTGGGAGTCCCTCCTATAATTCACCCCTCCACTTT
TRBV6-2/TRBV6-3	TRBJ1-1	.	.	CASSYGTTVEAFF	TGTGCCAGCAGTTACGGGACAACAGTTGAAGCTTTCTTT
TRBV5-4	TRBJ2-1	.	.	CASSLVGSYNEQFF	TGTGCCAGCAGCTTGGTGGGCTCCTACAATGAGCAGTTCTTC
TRBV11-3	TRBJ1-1	.	.	CASSSEHTEAFF	TGTGCCAGCAGTTCAGAGCACACTGAAGCTTTCTTT
TRBV6-6	TRBJ1-4	.	.	CASSPPVTTNEKLFF	TGTGCCAGCAGTCCCCCTGTGACAACTAATGAAAAACTGTTTTTT
TRBV6-5	TRBJ1-6	few	TRBD1	CASTDRGFGSPLHF	TGTGCCAGCACCGACAGGGGGTTTGGTTCACCCCTCCACTTT
TRBV21-1	TRBJ2-1	.	.	CASTSGGFYNEQFF	TGTGCCAGCACCAGCGGAGGATTCTACAATGAGCAGTTCTTC
TRBV6-5	TRBJ1-2	.	.	CASSQTAGGYGYTF	TGTGCCAGCAGCCAGACAGCGGGAGGCTATGGCTACACCTTC
TRBV5-1	TRBJ2-1	.	.	CASRLGASNEQFF	TGCGCCAGCAGGCTCGGGGCTAGCAATGAGCAGTTCTTC
TRBV7-9	TRBJ2-5	.	TRBD1	CASSLDGQGGETQYF	TGTGCCAGCAGCTTAGATGGACAGGGCGGGGAGACCCAGTACTTC
TRBV20-1	TRBJ2-7	.	.	CSASKGYEQYF	TGCAGTGCTTCTAAGGGATACGAGCAGTACTTC
TRBV18	TRBJ1-1	.	.	CASSFGQNTEAFF	TGTGCCAGCTCGTTCGGACAGAACACTGAAGCTTTCTTT
TRBV6-2/TRBV6-3	TRBJ1-6	.	TRBD1	CASSYIFRQGWNSPLHF	TGTGCCAGCAGTTATATTTTTCGACAGGGTTGGAATTCACCCCTCCACTTT
TRBV19	TRBJ2-7	.	.	CASSIDLSGFNEQYF	TGTGCCAGTAGTATAGACCTGAGCGGGTTCAACGAGCAGTACTTC
TRBV6-5	TRBJ2-2	.	.	CASSYSNTGELFF	TGTGCCAGCAGTTACTCGAACACCGGGGAGCTGTTTTTT
TRBV15	TRBJ1-2	.	.	CATSREAGSEDDYTF	TGTGCCACCAGCAGAGAAGCAGGAAGTGAGGACGACTACACCTTC
TRBV4-2	TRBJ2-3	.	.	CASSHLPAGGGDTDTQYF	TGTGCCAGCAGTCATCTCCCCGCCGGGGGCGGCGACACAGATACGCAGTATTTT
TRBV6-2/TRBV6-3	TRBJ2-3	.	.	CASSYWLAGDTQYF	TGTGCCAGCAGTTACTGGCTAGCTGGAGATACGCAGTATTTT
TRBV9	TRBJ1-2	.	.	CASSAQGWGYTF	TGTGCCAGCAGTGCACAGGGTTGGGGCTACACCTTC
TRBV2	TRBJ2-6	.	.	CASTRDATLRGANVLTF	TGTGCCAGCACCCGGGACGCCACCCTGAGGGGGGCCAACGTCCTGACTTTC
TRBV6-6	TRBJ1-4	.	TRBD1	CASSSPGQGDNEKLFF	TGTGCCAGCAGTTCCCCGGGACAGGGGGATAATGAAAAACTGTTTTTT